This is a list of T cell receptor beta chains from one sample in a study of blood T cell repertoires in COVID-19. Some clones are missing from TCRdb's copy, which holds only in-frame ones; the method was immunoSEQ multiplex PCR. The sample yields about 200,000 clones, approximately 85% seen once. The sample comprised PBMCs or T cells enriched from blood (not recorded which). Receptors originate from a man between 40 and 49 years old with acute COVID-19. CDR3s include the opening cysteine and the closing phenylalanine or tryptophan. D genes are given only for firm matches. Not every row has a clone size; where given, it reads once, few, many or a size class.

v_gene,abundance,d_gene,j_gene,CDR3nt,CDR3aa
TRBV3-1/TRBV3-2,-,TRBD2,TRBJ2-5,TGTGCCAGCAGCCAAGTAGTTCGGCTAGCGGGAGAGGTGGAGACCCAGTACTTC,CASSQVVRLAGEVETQYF
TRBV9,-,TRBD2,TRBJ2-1,TGTGCCAGCAGCGCGGGACTAGCGGGCAAGGGGGGTGAGCAGTTCTTC,CASSAGLAGKGGEQFF
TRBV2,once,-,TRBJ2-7,TGTGCCAGCAGTGAAGCGCGCATGGGGACGGGACTCTACGAGCAGTACTTC,CASSEARMGTGLYEQYF
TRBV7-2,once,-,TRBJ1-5,TGTGCCAGCAGCTTATCGGGGGGTCAGCCCCAGCATTTT,CASSLSGGQPQHF
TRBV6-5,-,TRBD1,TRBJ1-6,TGTGCCAGCAGGGAGGGGGCCGGGTATAATTCACCCCTCCACTTT,CASREGAGYNSPLHF
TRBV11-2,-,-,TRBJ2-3,TGTGCCAGCAGCTCCGGGGGAACGCAGTATTTT,CASSSGGTQYF
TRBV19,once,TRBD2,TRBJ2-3,TGTGCCAGTAGTATTCTGTCTAGCGGGAGTCCGCCTACGCAGTATTTT,CASSILSSGSPPTQYF
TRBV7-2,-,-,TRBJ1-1,TGTGCCAGCACCTCAGGGGTGAAGGACACTGAAGCTTTCTTT,CASTSGVKDTEAFF
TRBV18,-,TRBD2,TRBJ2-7,TGTGCCAGCTCACCACCGGCGGGGGGTCTCGGCTACGAGCAGTACTTC,CASSPPAGGLGYEQYF
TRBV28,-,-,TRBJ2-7,TGTGCCAGCAGTTCCAAATTACGCGGGGTAATTTGGTACGAGCAGTACTTC,CASSSKLRGVIWYEQYF
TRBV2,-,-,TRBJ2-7,TGTGCCAGCGGGAGTAGTTCTTACGAGCAGTACTTC,CASGSSSYEQYF
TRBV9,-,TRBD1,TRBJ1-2,TGTGCCAGCAGCTCTCTCCGGGACAGGGCTGGCTACACCTTC,CASSSLRDRAGYTF